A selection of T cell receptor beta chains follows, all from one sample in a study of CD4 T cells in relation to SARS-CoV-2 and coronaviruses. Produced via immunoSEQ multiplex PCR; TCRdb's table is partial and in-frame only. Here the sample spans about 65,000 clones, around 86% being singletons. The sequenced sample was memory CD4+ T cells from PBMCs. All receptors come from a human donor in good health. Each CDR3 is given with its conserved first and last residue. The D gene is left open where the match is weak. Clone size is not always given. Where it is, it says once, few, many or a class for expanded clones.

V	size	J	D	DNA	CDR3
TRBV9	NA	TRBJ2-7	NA	TGTGCCAGCAGCGGCGGTCGAGGGTGGGACTCCTACGAGCAGTACTTC	CASSGGRGWDSYEQYF
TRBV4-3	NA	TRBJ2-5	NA	TGCGCCAGCAGCCAAGAATTAGCGGAAGAGACCCAGTACTTC	CASSQELAEETQYF
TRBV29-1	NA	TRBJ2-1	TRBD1	TGCAGCTTTAAGGGGGCGGTTGATGAGCAGTTCTTC	CSFKGAVDEQFF
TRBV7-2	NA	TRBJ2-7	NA	TGTGCCAGCAGCTCCCTGGATACTCACTCCTACGAGCAGTACTTC	CASSSLDTHSYEQYF
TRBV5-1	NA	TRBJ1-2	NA	TGCGCCAGCAGCTTGGAACAGGGTACCGGCTACACCTTC	CASSLEQGTGYTF
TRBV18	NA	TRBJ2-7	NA	TGTGCCAGCTCACAGGCGGGACTCATTTACGAGCAGTACTTC	CASSQAGLIYEQYF
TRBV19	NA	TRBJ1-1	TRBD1	TGTGCCAGTAGTATGGGACAGTTAAGCACTGAAGCTTTCTTT	CASSMGQLSTEAFF
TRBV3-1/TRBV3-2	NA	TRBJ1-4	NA	TGTGCCAGCAGCCACAACGGCGAAAAACTGTTTTTT	CASSHNGEKLFF
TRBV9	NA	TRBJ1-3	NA	TGTGCCAGCAGCGCGGCGGACTCTGGAAACACCATATATTTT	CASSAADSGNTIYF
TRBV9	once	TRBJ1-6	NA	TGTGCCAGCAGCGAAGGCGGCAGCTCCTATAATTCACCCCTCCACTTT	CASSEGGSSYNSPLHF
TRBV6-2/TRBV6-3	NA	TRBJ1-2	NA	TGTGCCAGCAGTTACTCGAAATCTGGCCTACCCCACTATGGCTACACCTTC	CASSYSKSGLPHYGYTF
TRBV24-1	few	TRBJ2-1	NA	TGTGCCACCAGTGAACTTACCGAGGGGGGATCCTACAATGAGCAGTTCTTC	CATSELTEGGSYNEQFF
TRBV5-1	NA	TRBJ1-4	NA	TGCGCCAGCAGCTTCCAGGGTCCTAATGAAAAACTGTTTTTT	CASSFQGPNEKLFF
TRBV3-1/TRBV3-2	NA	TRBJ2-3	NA	TGTGCCAGCAGCCCCCGGGTTACTTCTAGCACAGATACGCAGTATTTT	CASSPRVTSSTDTQYF
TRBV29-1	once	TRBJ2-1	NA	TGCAGCGTTGCCCAATCTGTGGGCAATGAGCAGTTCTTC	CSVAQSVGNEQFF
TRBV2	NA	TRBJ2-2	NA	TGTGCCAGCAGTATTATGGGCCTCGTTCATCGCACCGGGGAGCTGTTTTTT	CASSIMGLVHRTGELFF
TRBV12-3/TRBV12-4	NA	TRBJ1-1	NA	TGTGCCAGCCAATTATCCATGAACACTGAAGCTTTCTTT	CASQLSMNTEAFF
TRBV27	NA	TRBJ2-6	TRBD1	TGTGCCAGCAGTCGAACCGGACAGGGTTCATATGGGGCCAACGTCCTGACTTTC	CASSRTGQGSYGANVLTF
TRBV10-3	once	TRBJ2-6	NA	TGTGCCATCAGTGAGTCGGGACGGGATCTCTCTGGGGCCAACGTCCTGACTTTC	CAISESGRDLSGANVLTF
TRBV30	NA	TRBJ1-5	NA	TGTGCCTGGAGTACCGGGACCAGCAATCAGCCCCAGCATTTT	CAWSTGTSNQPQHF
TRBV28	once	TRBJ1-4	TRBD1	TGTGCCAGCAGCGCACCGACAGGGGGCCATGAAAAACTGTTTTTT	CASSAPTGGHEKLFF
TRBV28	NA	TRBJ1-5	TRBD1	TGTGCCAGCAGAGCAGGGGGCGGCAATCAGCCCCAGCATTTT	CASRAGGGNQPQHF
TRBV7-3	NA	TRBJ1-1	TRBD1	TGTGCCAGCAGCTCGACAGGGACCTTCACTGAAGCTTTCTTT	CASSSTGTFTEAFF
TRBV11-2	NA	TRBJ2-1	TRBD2	TGTGCCAGCAGCTTAGAAGCGGGAGACTACAATGAGCAGTTCTTC	CASSLEAGDYNEQFF
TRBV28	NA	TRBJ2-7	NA	TGTGCCAGCAGTTTTAAGAGCTACGAGCAGTACTTC	CASSFKSYEQYF
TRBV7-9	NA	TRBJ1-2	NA	TGTGCCAGCAGCTTTTCAGGGGTTCATGGCTACACCTTC	CASSFSGVHGYTF
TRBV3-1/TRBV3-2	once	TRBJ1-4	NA	TGTGCCAGCAGCCAAAGGGCGAACCGGGAAAAACTGTTTTTT	CASSQRANREKLFF
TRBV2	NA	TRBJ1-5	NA	TGTGCCAGCAGTGAAAATAGGGCCGCTAGCAATCAGCCCCAGCATTTT	CASSENRAASNQPQHF
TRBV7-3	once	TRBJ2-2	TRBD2	TGTGCCAGCAGCTTGGGGGGGACTACGTACACCGGGGAGCTGTTTTTT	CASSLGGTTYTGELFF
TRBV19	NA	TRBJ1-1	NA	TGTGCCAGTAAGGCACAGGTGGGGTATCAGAACACTGAAGCTTTCTTT	CASKAQVGYQNTEAFF
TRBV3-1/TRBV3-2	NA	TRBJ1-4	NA	TGTGCCAGCAGCCAGAACCCCAGGGTAGCTAATGAAAAACTGTTTTTT	CASSQNPRVANEKLFF
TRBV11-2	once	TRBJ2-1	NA	TGTGCCAGCAGCTTATTGAGGGGCGGAGGTGAGCAGTTCTTC	CASSLLRGGGEQFF
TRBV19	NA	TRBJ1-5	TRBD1	TGTGCCAGTAGTACGACAGGGGGCTCTCAGCCCCAGCATTTT	CASSTTGGSQPQHF
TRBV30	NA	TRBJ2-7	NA	TGTGCCTGGTCTGGAACCGGGATCTACGAGCAGTACTTC	CAWSGTGIYEQYF
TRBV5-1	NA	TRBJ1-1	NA	TGCGCCAGCAGCTACGGGACCAACACTGAAGCTTTCTTT	CASSYGTNTEAFF
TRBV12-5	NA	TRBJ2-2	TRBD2	TGTGCTAGTGGTTTGGTAATTGGGGGAGCGGGAGAGGCCACCGGGGAGCTGTTTTTT	CASGLVIGGAGEATGELFF
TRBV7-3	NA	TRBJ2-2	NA	TGTGCCAGCAGCTCAAGAGGACGGGTAAACACCGGGGAGCTGTTTTTT	CASSSRGRVNTGELFF
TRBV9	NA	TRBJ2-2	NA	TGTGCCAGCACCCGTGATATCGCCGGGGAGCTGTTTTTT	CASTRDIAGELFF
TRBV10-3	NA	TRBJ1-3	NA	TGTGCCATCAGTGGTCGGGCGAGCTCTGGAAACACCATATATTTT	CAISGRASSGNTIYF
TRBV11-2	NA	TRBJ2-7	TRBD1	TGTGCCAGCAGCTGGGACAGGGGCAGCGAGCAGTACTTC	CASSWDRGSEQYF
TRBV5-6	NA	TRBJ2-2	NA	TGTGCCAGCGGCAGATCCGGGGAGCTGTTTTTT	CASGRSGELFF
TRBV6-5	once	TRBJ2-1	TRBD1	TGTGCCAGCAGGAAGGACAGGGGTTCCTACAATGAGCAGTTCTTC	CASRKDRGSYNEQFF
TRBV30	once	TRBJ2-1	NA	TGTGCCTGGACAAAGAAGAATCCCTCCCGTCAGTTCTTC	CAWTKKNPSRQFF
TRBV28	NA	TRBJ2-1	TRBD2	TGTGCCAGCAGTTTCCCTAGCGGGGGGTACGATGAGCAGTTCTTC	CASSFPSGGYDEQFF
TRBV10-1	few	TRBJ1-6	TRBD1	TGCGCCAGCAGTGAGGGGGACAGCTCCTATAATTCACCCCTCCACTTT	CASSEGDSSYNSPLHF
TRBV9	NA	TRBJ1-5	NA	TGTGCCAGCAGCTATACAGGGTTCCATCAGCCCCAGCATTTT	CASSYTGFHQPQHF
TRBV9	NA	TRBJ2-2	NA	TGTGCCAGCGCCCGGGTATTGGACACCGGGGAGCTGTTTTTT	CASARVLDTGELFF